These 30 T cell receptor beta chains came from one sample sequenced in a study of blood T cell repertoires in COVID-19. TCRdb keeps only in-frame clones here, not all; method: immunoSEQ multiplex PCR. The table includes approximately 51,000 clones, 85% to 90% detected once. The sequenced material came from peripheral blood. These receptors all come from a man aged 35 to 55 with active COVID-19.

The V call is TRBV11-2, the J call TRBJ2-1; TRBD2 matches at 8 bases. CDR3 length equals 16 residues. The trim removed 5 bases at V and 7 bases at J, leaving 13 bases unmatched. The germline V gene encodes CDR1 SGHAT and CDR2 FQNNGV. The CDR3 DNA follows: TGTGCCAGCAGCGCCCGAGGGACTAGTACGTCGAATGAGCAGTTCTTC. Amino acid sequence: CASSARGTSTSNEQFF.

The chain combines TRBV24-1 with TRBJ2-1; TRBD1 agrees at 7 bases. CDR1 and CDR2 from the germline V gene are KGHDR and SFDVKD. This CDR3 is 14 amino acids long. The V and J ends lost 3 bases and 8 bases, in that order; junction bases with no gene match: 6. CDR3 region: CATSDRTGKYEQFF. For the CDR3, the DNA is TGTGCCACCAGTGATAGGACAGGAAAGTATGAGCAGTTCTTC.

J is TRBJ2-7 and V is TRBV21-1; no check of the table's D call, TRBD2, against the DNA was made. TRBV21-1 is listed as a pseudogene. This CDR3 has 13 amino acids. CDR3 region: CATLTIPLHEQYF. The CDR3 DNA reads TGTGCCACCTTGACTATCCCTCTTCACGAGCAGTACTTC.

This chain connects TRBV9 to TRBJ2-2; the match to TRBD2 covers 8 bases. With 0 bases clipped from V and 2 bases from J, the junction kept 6 bases outside the gene matches. The CDR3 is made up of 17 amino acids. The germline V gene has CDR1 SGDLS and CDR2 YYNGEE. The DNA of the CDR3 is TGTGCCAGCAGCGTAGTAGGTGCGGGAGGTAACACCGGGGAGCTGTTTTTT. Amino acid sequence: CASSVVGAGGNTGELFF.

This rearrangement joins TRBV24-1 to TRBJ2-3; D possibly corresponds to TRBD2 (5 bases). The CDR3 contains 15 residues. Per germline, CDR1 KGHDR and CDR2 SFDVKD. V was trimmed by 3 bases and J by 0 bases, leaving 9 bases between them. The CDR3 sequence is CATSDKRTSTDTQYF. In nucleotides, the CDR3 is TGTGCCACCAGTGATAAGCGGACTAGCACAGATACGCAGTATTTT.

The genes are TRBV11-3 and TRBJ2-3; 9 nucleotides align to TRBD1. The V gene's germline CDR1 is SGHNT and CDR2 YENEEA. With V trimmed by 5 bases and J by 0 bases, 9 bases remained unmatched. The CDR3 spans 17 residues. The CDR3: CASSHNRGRRSTDTQYF. In DNA form, the CDR3 reads TGTGCCAGCAGCCATAACAGGGGGCGCAGAAGCACAGATACGCAGTATTTT.

This clone showed up just a few times. Within the sample, other DNA sequences also encode this same CDR3. The chain carries TRBV19 and TRBJ2-5; D not certain. The germline CDR1 and CDR2 sequences are LNHDA and SQIVND (reference sequence). The CDR3 runs 12 residues. V was pared by 6 bases and J by 4 bases, with 9 bases between. The CDR3 DNA reads TGTGCCAGTAGGCAATCGGGAGAGACCCAGTACTTC. Protein: CASRQSGETQYF.

This chain joins TRBV18 and TRBJ1-1; D may be TRBD1 (5 bases). With 0 bases removed from V and 4 bases from J, the gap between germline ends came to 9 bases. CDR1 is KGHSH, CDR2 LQKENI, per germline. This CDR3 is 14 amino acids long. CDR3 DNA sequence: TGTGCCAGCTCACCACCGGGGGGGAGCACTGAAGCTTTCTTT. Residues: CASSPPGGSTEAFF.

On this clone: The same CDR3 also results from other DNA sequences found in this sample. The chain links TRBV2 to TRBJ2-3; D gene uncertain. Trimming removed 4 bases at V and 1 base at J, with 6 bases between. The germline V gene has CDR1 SNHLY and CDR2 FYNNEI. The CDR3 is made up of 13 amino acids. The CDR3, as DNA: TGTGCCAGCAGTGTCCAGGGCACAGATACGCAGTATTTT. Encoded protein: CASSVQGTDTQYF.

This chain uses TRBV7-6 with TRBJ1-5, with D possibly TRBD1 on 5 matching bases. This CDR3 region has 15 residues. Germline V gene data show CDR1 as SGHVS and CDR2 as FNYEAQ. V dropped 1 base and J dropped 9 bases, with 16 bases sitting between them. CDR3 bases: TGTGCCAGCAGCTTAGATGACAGTATAACAAGGCCCCAGCATTTT. It specifies CASSLDDSITRPQHF.

The DNA for the CDR3 is TGTGCCACCAGCAGCCAGGGGGAGTCTAATGAAAAACTGTTTTTT. Amino acids: CATSSQGESNEKLFF. The rearrangement links TRBV15 to TRBJ1-4; 7 bases align to TRBD1. Germline V CDR1 and CDR2: LNHNV, YYDKDF (reference sequence). With V trimmed by 3 bases and J by 3 bases, 4 bases remained unmatched. The CDR3 is 15 amino acids.

The chain combines TRBV4-2 with TRBJ2-2; D not resolved. Germline CDR1 and CDR2: LGHNA and YNFKEQ. Trimming left V 0 bases short and J 6 bases short, with 8 bases between. CDR3 length: 14 amino acids. The CDR3, as DNA: TGTGCCAGCAGCCAAGATGAGTTATCCGGGGAGCTGTTTTTT. Amino acid sequence: CASSQDELSGELFF.

The chain uses TRBV11-3 and TRBJ2-1, with D maybe TRBD2 (6 bases). This CDR3 has 15 residues. Trimming removed 2 bases at V and 4 bases at J, with 12 bases between. In germline, CDR1 is SGHNT, CDR2 YENEEA. The CDR3 nucleotides read TGTGCCAGCAGCTTAAGGTCGGGAGCGTACAATGAGCAGTTCTTC. This gives the protein CASSLRSGAYNEQFF. Full variable domain (missing parts from reference TRBV11-3 and TRBJ2-1): EAGVVQSPRYKIIEKKQPVAFWCNPISGHNTLYWYLQNLGQGPELLIRYENEEAVDDSQLPKDRFSAERLKGVDSTLKIQPAELGDSAVYLCASSLRSGAYNEQFFGPGTRLTVL.

This rearrangement joins TRBV28 to TRBJ1-1, with D maybe TRBD1 (6 bases). The V gene lost 5 bases and the J gene lost 1 base, with 11 bases spanning the gap. CDR3 size: 14 residues. Germline values: CDR1 MDHEN, CDR2 SYDVKM. CDR3 DNA sequence: TGTGCCAGCAGTCCCGGGACACAGAACACTGAAGCTTTCTTT. Protein product: CASSPGTQNTEAFF.

J is TRBJ2-1 and V is TRBV24-1; 7 positions agree with TRBD2. Looked up from germline, CDR1 is KGHDR and CDR2 is SFDVKD. This CDR3 is built from 13 residues. V dropped 9 bases and J dropped 3; count of bases not matched to a gene: 4. The DNA for the CDR3 is TGTGCCACCGAAGCGGGGCACTACAATGAGCAGTTCTTC. Translating it yields CATEAGHYNEQFF.

A single count supports this clone. The rearrangement uses TRBV24-1 and TRBJ2-1, with 12 bases that match TRBD2. Germline V lookup: CDR1 KGHDR, CDR2 SFDVKD. The ends lost 3 bases at V and 7 bases at J; junction bases unmatched: 9. The CDR3 sequence is 17 residues long. The CDR3 DNA is TGTGCCACCAGTGATCCCGGACTAGCGGGAAGATATAATGAGCAGTTCTTC. As protein: CATSDPGLAGRYNEQFF.

The rearrangement uses TRBV28 and TRBJ2-5; perhaps TRBD2 as D (5 bases). CDR1 and CDR2 (germline): MDHEN, SYDVKM. Between the trimmed V and J ends, which lost 3 bases and 3 bases, there was a span of 11 bases. This CDR3 has 14 amino acids. CDR3 sequence: CASSFLGEEETQYF. The CDR3 nucleotides read TGTGCCAGCAGTTTTCTCGGGGAAGAAGAGACCCAGTACTTC.

The chain couples TRBV10-3 to TRBJ2-3, with 10 positions matching TRBD1. With V trimmed by 10 bases and J by 1 base, 8 bases remained unmatched. Germline loops: CDR1 ENHRY, CDR2 SYGVKD. The CDR3 spans 15 residues. CDR3 sequence (DNA): TGTGCCACCCAGTTCGACAGGGGGCGCACAGATACGCAGTATTTT. Translated: CATQFDRGRTDTQYF.

The chain is built from TRBV10-2 and TRBJ2-7; D might be TRBD1 (5 bases). Trimming took off 6 bases at V and 3 bases at J, with 9 bases between the two ends. CDR1 is WSHSY, CDR2 SAAADI, per germline. CDR3 length equals 12 residues. CDR3 sequence: CASRGRHYEQYF. Here the CDR3 DNA reads TGCGCCAGCAGGGGGCGGCACTACGAGCAGTACTTC.

The chain joins TRBV18 to TRBJ2-7; 12 bases are a match to TRBD2. CDR3 length equals 18 residues. V trimming: 2 bases; J trimming: 2 bases; junction bases outside the gene matches: 10. Germline lookup yields CDR1 KGHSH and CDR2 LQKENI. The CDR3 protein is CASSPYASGRESPYEQYF. The CDR3 DNA is TGTGCCAGCTCACCATATGCTAGCGGGAGGGAGTCCCCCTACGAGCAGTACTTC.

The V and J genes are TRBV18 and TRBJ2-1, with 7 positions matching TRBD2. There are 14 residues in the CDR3. CDR1 and CDR2 from the germline V gene are KGHSH and LQKENI. J was trimmed by 5 bases and V by 3 bases; bases with no gene match: 4. The CDR3 nucleotides read TGTGCCAGCTCACCTGGACTAGGAAACAATGAGCAGTTCTTC. Amino acids: CASSPGLGNNEQFF.

The chain combines TRBV9 with TRBJ2-5, with D possibly being TRBD2 (6 bases). This CDR3 contains 16 residues. V lost 0 bases and J 5 bases, leaving 17 bases between the germline ends. Germline V gives CDR1 SGDLS, CDR2 YYNGEE. The CDR3, as DNA: TGTGCCAGCAGCGTAGGGGCCCAAGGGAGGTTGGAGACCCAGTACTTC. Translation: CASSVGAQGRLETQYF.

The V gene is TRBV19, the J gene TRBJ1-1; D might be TRBD1 (5 bases). The CDR3 loop spans 13 amino acids. CDR1 and CDR2 from the germline V gene are LNHDA and SQIVND (reference sequence). V shed 7 bases and J shed 0 bases, with 9 bases lying between them. Here the CDR3 DNA reads TGTGCCAGTACTAGGGGCTTGAACACTGAAGCTTTCTTT. It codes for CASTRGLNTEAFF.

This clone came up a few times. V and J are TRBV5-1 and TRBJ2-7; D perhaps matches TRBD1 (6 bases). With 4 bases removed from V and 2 bases from J, the gap between germline ends came to 13 bases. Germline V gene data show CDR1 as SGHRS and CDR2 as YFSETQ. The CDR3 runs 14 residues. The CDR3, as DNA: TGCGCCAGCAGCAAATCCACAGGGACCTACGAGCAGTACTTC. Amino acids: CASSKSTGTYEQYF.

The CDR3 loop is CATSEGLPNTDTQYF. The CDR3 DNA sequence: TGTGCCACCAGTGAGGGACTGCCCAACACAGATACGCAGTATTTT. The chain carries TRBV24-1 and TRBJ2-3; maybe TRBD2 (6 bases). Deletions cut 4 bases from V and 2 bases from J, with 12 bases between. CDR3 size: 15 residues. Germline lookup yields CDR1 KGHDR and CDR2 SFDVKD.

The V and J genes are TRBV28 and TRBJ2-3; D is unresolved. Germline V gives CDR1 MDHEN, CDR2 SYDVKM. The CDR3 is 13 amino acids. The V gene lost 3 bases and the J gene lost 4 bases, with 8 bases spanning the gap. For the CDR3, the DNA is TGTGCCAGCAGTTTTCCGTTATCAGATACGCAGTATTTT. Encoded protein: CASSFPLSDTQYF.

The chain employs TRBV15 and TRBJ2-5; TRBD2 agrees at 11 bases. The CDR3 covers 15 residues. V gave up 3 bases and J gave up 2 bases; unmatched junction bases: 2. Per germline, CDR1 LNHNV and CDR2 YYDKDF (reference sequence). This CDR3 is CATSRTSGVQETQYF. The CDR3 bases are TGTGCCACCAGCAGGACTAGCGGGGTTCAAGAGACCCAGTACTTC.

The chain combines TRBV11-2 with TRBJ1-6; tentatively, D is TRBD1 (6 bases). Per germline, CDR1 SGHAT and CDR2 FQNNGV. The CDR3 length is 14 residues. V was clipped by 4 bases and J by 7 bases, with 11 bases between them. The CDR3 nucleotides read TGTGCCAGCAGCTGGGGGCTGGAGAATTCACCCCTCCACTTT. Its translation: CASSWGLENSPLHF.

The chain employs TRBV7-2 and TRBJ2-2, with D unclear. CDR1 and CDR2 (germline): SGHTA, FQGNSA. CDR3 length: 13 amino acids. V lost 5 bases and J lost 7, with 11 bases in between. CDR3: CASSPKPRGELFF. The CDR3 region has the DNA TGTGCCAGCAGCCCAAAGCCCCGCGGGGAGCTGTTTTTT. The entire variable domain, with the rest obtained from reference TRBV7-2 and TRBJ2-2, is as follows: GAGVSQSPSNKVTEKGKDVELRCDPISGHTALYWYRQSLGQGLEFLIYFQGNSAPDKSGLPSDRFSAERTGGSVSTLTIQRTQQEDSAVYLCASSPKPRGELFFGEGSRLTVL.

The chain employs TRBV2 and TRBJ2-3, with 9 nucleotides matching TRBD1. The CDR3 consists of 15 residues. Germline CDR1 is SNHLY and CDR2 is FYNNEI. Trimming at V came to 7 bases and at J to 4 bases, leaving 9 bases not matched to a gene. The CDR3 bases are TGTGCCAGCACGTTTAGGACAGGGGAGGCAGATACGCAGTATTTT. This sequence encodes CASTFRTGEADTQYF.